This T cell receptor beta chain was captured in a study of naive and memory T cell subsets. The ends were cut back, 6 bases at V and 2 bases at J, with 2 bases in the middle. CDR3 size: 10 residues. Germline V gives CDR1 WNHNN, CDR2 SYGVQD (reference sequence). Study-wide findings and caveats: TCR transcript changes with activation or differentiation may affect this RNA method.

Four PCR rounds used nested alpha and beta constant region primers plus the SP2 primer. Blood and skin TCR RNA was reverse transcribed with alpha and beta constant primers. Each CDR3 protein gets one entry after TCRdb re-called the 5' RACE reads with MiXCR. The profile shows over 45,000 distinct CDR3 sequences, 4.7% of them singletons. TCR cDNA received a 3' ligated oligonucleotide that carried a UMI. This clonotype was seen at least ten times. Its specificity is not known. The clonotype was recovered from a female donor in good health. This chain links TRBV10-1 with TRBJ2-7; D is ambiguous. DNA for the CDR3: TGCGCCAGCAGGCCCTACGAGCAGTACTTC. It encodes CASRPYEQYF.